Each of the 10 T cell receptor beta chains below was sequenced from the same sample in a study of blood T cell repertoires in COVID-19 (dated by TCRdb to the early 2020s). Library generation was performed with the immunoSEQ multiplex PCR assay. TCRdb took this table from immuneACCESS and kept in-frame rearrangements with V and J called. Such tables lack part of the clones; where checked against another copy, unresolved V genes explain under half of the gap, and the rest is unexplained. The sample yields 250,000 to 300,000 clones; over 70% were counted once. Approximately 3.2% of the sample is held by the ten biggest clonotypes. Material for sequencing was peripheral blood. The receptors were gathered from an elderly woman with acute or convalescent COVID-19.

The V call is TRBV2, the J call TRBJ2-1; 12 positions agree with TRBD2. Germline V gene sequence: CDR1 SNHLY, CDR2 FYNNEI. This CDR3 region has 14 residues. V shed 3 bases, J shed 8 bases, and the junction held 2 bases outside the gene matches. CDR3 nucleotide sequence: TGTGCCAGCAGTGAGGCTAGCGGGAGGGATGAGCAGTTCTTC. This translates into CASSEASGRDEQFF.

V and J are TRBV3-1 (or the pseudogene TRBV3-2) and TRBJ2-6, with a weak D call TRBD1 (6 bases). Germline V gene lookup returns CDR1 LGHDT and CDR2 YNNKEL (reference sequence). Trimming left V 0 bases short and J 4 bases short, with 10 bases between. This CDR3 spans 16 amino acids. Written as DNA, the CDR3 is TGTGCCAGCAGCCAAGATCACGGGACAGGGGCCAACGTCCTGACTTTC. Translating it yields CASSQDHGTGANVLTF.

This clone was detected only once. J is TRBJ1-1 and V is TRBV12-3 or TRBV12-4, with 8 positions matching TRBD1. The CDR3 contains 13 residues. The trim removed 5 bases at V and 8 bases at J, leaving 7 bases unmatched. CDR3 coding DNA: TGTGCCAGCAGTCGACAGGGGTTGGGGGAAGCTTTCTTT. Residues: CASSRQGLGEAFF.

The chain is built from TRBV2 and TRBJ2-7; D perhaps matches TRBD1 (6 bases). Germline CDR1 SNHLY, CDR2 FYNNEI. The CDR3 extends over 17 amino acids. V was clipped by 5 bases and J by 1 base, with 21 bases between them. CDR3 in amino acids: CASSKTSLTGKSYEQYF. In DNA, the CDR3 is TGTGCCAGCAGTAAGACCAGTCTGACAGGTAAGTCCTACGAGCAGTACTTC.

V usage is TRBV19 and J usage is TRBJ1-5; D is unresolved. The V and J ends lost 2 bases and 0 bases respectively, with 8 bases between them. CDR3 length equals 15 residues. Germline V gives CDR1 LNHDA, CDR2 SQIVND (reference sequence). The CDR3 nucleotides read TGTGCCAGTAGTATATCGGGGAATAGCAATCAGCCCCAGCATTTT. This gives the protein CASSISGNSNQPQHF.

In nucleotides, the CDR3 is TGTGCCAGCAGTTTTACAAGGAACACTGAAGCTTTCTTT. It specifies CASSFTRNTEAFF. The rearrangement uses TRBV6-5 and TRBJ1-1, with unresolved D. V shed 4 bases and J shed 1 base, with 7 bases lying between them. The CDR3 length is 13 residues. Germline V lookup: CDR1 MNHEY, CDR2 SVGAGI.

The chain recombines TRBV4-1 with TRBJ1-4; 7 bases map to TRBD1. Germline V lookup: CDR1 MGHRA, CDR2 YSYEKL. This CDR3 region has 14 residues. Trimming at V came to 4 bases and at J to 7 bases, leaving 6 bases not matched to a gene. The CDR3 DNA is TGCGCCAGCAGCCCATCCGGGACAGTTGAAAAACTGTTTTTT. Its protein product is CASSPSGTVEKLFF.

The chain carries TRBV24-1 and TRBJ2-5; tentative D call: TRBD1 (5 bases). Trimming took 5 bases from V and 4 from J, leaving 10 bases between them. Germline-derived CDR1 and CDR2 are KGHDR and SFDVKD. The CDR3 is made up of 13 amino acids. The CDR3 nucleotides read TGTGCCACCAGTGGAGGTGGGGCAGAGACCCAGTACTTC. Translated: CATSGGGAETQYF.

The genes are TRBV7-2 and TRBJ1-6; 7 bases are a match to TRBD1. V gave up 5 bases and J gave up 7 bases; unmatched junction bases: 11. The CDR3 runs 16 residues. The germline CDR1 and CDR2 sequences are SGHTA and FQGNSA. CDR3 region: CASSLHRTGRNSPLHF. The CDR3 DNA reads as TGTGCCAGCAGCCTACATCGGACAGGACGCAATTCACCCCTCCACTTT.

The chain uses TRBV9 and TRBJ2-5, with 8 bases identical to TRBD2. CDR1 and CDR2 from the germline V gene are SGDLS and YYNGEE. The CDR3 has 16 residues. With V trimmed by 4 bases and J by 5 bases, 13 bases remained unmatched. The CDR3: CASSPRGAGAEETQYF. CDR3 DNA: TGTGCCAGCAGCCCTCGAGGAGCGGGAGCTGAGGAGACCCAGTACTTC.